This is a list of T cell receptor beta chains from one sample in a study of T-cell reconstitution after alpha-beta-depleted transplantation in children. TCRdb passed the PCR reads through MiXCR, listing each CDR3 protein once. The sample includes 60,000 to 85,000 distinct CDR3 sequences, 15% to 20% seen only once; the top ten take approximately 55%. The sample in question was PBMCs, mostly from graft donor cells, obtained 360 days after TCRalphabeta/CD19-depleted stem cell transplant. The receptors originated from a male patient between 2 and 15 years old who had a stem cell transplant for acute lymphoblastic leukemia, so the T cells may come from the graft donor. Both conserved end residues are part of each CDR3. D genes are given only for firm matches. Size is omitted from some rows. Given values are once, few, many or a class for expanded clones.

D | length | J | size | V | CDR3 | DNA
TRBD2 | 16 | TRBJ2-1 | NA | TRBV20-1 | CSASSSGRAGYNEQFF | TGCAGTGCGAGCTCTAGCGGGAGGGCCGGCTACAATGAGCAGTTCTTC
NA | 15 | TRBJ2-5 | few | TRBV10-3 | CAISERAAVVETQYF | TGTGCCATCAGTGAACGGGCTGCAGTAGTAGAGACCCAGTACTTC
NA | 12 | TRBJ2-3 | many | TRBV12-3/TRBV12-4 | CASSPFTDTQYF | TGTGCCAGCAGTCCATTCACAGATACGCAGTATTTT
NA | 11 | TRBJ1-2 | NA | TRBV10-3 | CATRKGEGYTF | TGTGCCACCAGGAAGGGGGAAGGCTACACCTTC
NA | 16 | TRBJ1-5 | few | TRBV10-3 | CAISGSLAGSNQPQHF | TGTGCCATCAGTGGATCCCTGGCAGGTAGCAATCAGCCCCAGCATTTT
TRBD1 | 14 | TRBJ2-7 | NA | TRBV7-9 | CASSYGQGVYEQYF | TGTGCCAGCAGCTACGGACAGGGGGTCTACGAGCAGTACTTC
NA | 16 | TRBJ2-1 | many | TRBV3-1 | CASSQDTFPTSDEQFF | TGTGCCAGCAGCCAAGATACTTTCCCCACTTCAGATGAGCAGTTCTTC
NA | 16 | TRBJ2-4 | many | TRBV12-3/TRBV12-4 | CASSLRGALAKNIQYF | TGTGCCAGCAGTTTAAGGGGAGCCCTAGCCAAAAACATTCAGTACTTC
NA | 11 | TRBJ2-3 | NA | TRBV7-9 | CASTELDTQYF | TGTGCCAGCACTGAGCTCGATACGCAGTATTTT
NA | 13 | TRBJ2-5 | few | TRBV12-3/TRBV12-4 | CASSRQYQETQYF | TGTGCCAGCAGCAGACAGTACCAAGAGACCCAGTACTTC
TRBD2 | 20 | TRBJ2-5 | few | TRBV7-7 | CASSSSGLAGVLGPGETQYF | TGTGCTAGCAGCTCCTCTGGACTAGCGGGAGTTCTTGGCCCCGGAGAGACCCAGTACTTC
NA | 13 | TRBJ2-7 | NA | TRBV12-3/TRBV12-4 | CASTLLGGYEQYF | TGTGCCAGCACCCTGCTCGGGGGATACGAGCAGTACTTC
NA | 14 | TRBJ2-1 | few | TRBV12-3/TRBV12-4 | CASRQVRSYNEQFF | TGTGCCAGCAGGCAAGTTCGTTCCTACAATGAGCAGTTCTTC
NA | 12 | TRBJ2-7 | few | TRBV20-1 | CSASSDLYEQYF | TGCAGTGCTAGCTCGGACTTATACGAGCAGTACTTC
TRBD1 | 19 | TRBJ2-1 | few | TRBV11-1 | CASSLGVGRLGTVGNEQFF | TGTGCCAGCAGCTTAGGTGTGGGCCGGCTCGGGACAGTAGGCAATGAGCAGTTCTTC
TRBD2 | 14 | TRBJ2-7 | many | TRBV10-2 | CAVVPPSGSYEQYF | TGCGCCGTTGTGCCCCCTAGCGGTTCCTACGAGCAGTACTTC
NA | 18 | TRBJ2-7 | NA | TRBV3-1 | CASSQDWGPIPPSYEQYF | TGTGCCAGCAGCCAAGATTGGGGACCAATACCCCCCTCCTACGAGCAGTACTTC
NA | 15 | TRBJ2-1 | NA | TRBV10-2 | CASSSSGQGYNEQFF | TGCGCCAGCAGCTCCTCGGGCCAGGGATACAATGAGCAGTTCTTC
TRBD1 | 14 | TRBJ2-7 | many | TRBV6-5 | CASSLQGATYEQYF | TGTGCCAGCAGCCTCCAGGGGGCGACCTACGAGCAGTACTTC
TRBD2 | 17 | TRBJ2-1 | few | TRBV7-8 | CASSLSRSGRAHNEQFF | TGTGCCAGCAGCTTATCTCGGAGCGGGAGGGCCCACAATGAGCAGTTCTTC
NA | 15 | TRBJ2-4 | NA | TRBV5-5 | CASSSLTGFQNIQYF | TGTGCCAGCAGCTCGTTAACAGGGTTCCAAAACATTCAGTACTTC
NA | 11 | TRBJ2-7 | few | TRBV6-5 | CASMGSGEQYF | TGTGCCAGCATGGGATCGGGGGAGCAGTACTTC
TRBD2 | 17 | TRBJ2-1 | NA | TRBV30 | CAWSQALAGGPYNEQFF | TGTGCCTGGAGTCAGGCGCTAGCGGGAGGGCCCTACAATGAGCAGTTCTTC
NA | 15 | TRBJ2-7 | many | TRBV3-1 | CASSPTGAPTYEQYF | TGTGCCAGCAGCCCTACCGGGGCCCCGACCTACGAGCAGTACTTC